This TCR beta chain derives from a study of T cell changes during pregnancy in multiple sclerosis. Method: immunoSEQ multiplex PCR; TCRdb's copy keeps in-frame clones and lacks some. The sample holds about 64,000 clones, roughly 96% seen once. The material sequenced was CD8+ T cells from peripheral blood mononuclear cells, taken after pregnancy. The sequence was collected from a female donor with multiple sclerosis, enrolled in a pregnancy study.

The CDR3 here is CSASMRDSSYNEQFF. CDR3 DNA sequence: TGCAGCGCTAGCATGCGGGACTCTTCCTACAATGAGCAGTTCTTC. This chain links TRBV29-1 with TRBJ2-1; tentative D call: TRBD2 (6 bases). The CDR3 covers 15 residues. Germline CDR1 SQVTM, CDR2 ANQGSEA. V was shortened by 7 bases and J by 1 base, with 17 bases between the two germline ends.